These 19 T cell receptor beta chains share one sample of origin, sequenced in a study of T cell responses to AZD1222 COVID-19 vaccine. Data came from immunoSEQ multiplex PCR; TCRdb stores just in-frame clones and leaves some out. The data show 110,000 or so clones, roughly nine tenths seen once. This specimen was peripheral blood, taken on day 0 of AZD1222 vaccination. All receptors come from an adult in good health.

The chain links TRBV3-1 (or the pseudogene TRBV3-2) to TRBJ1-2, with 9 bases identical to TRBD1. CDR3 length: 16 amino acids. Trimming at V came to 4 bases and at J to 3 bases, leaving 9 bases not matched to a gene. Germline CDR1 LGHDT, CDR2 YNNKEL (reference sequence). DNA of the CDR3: TGTGCCAGCAGCCCTCGGACAGGGGCCCTCTACTATGGCTACACCTTC. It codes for CASSPRTGALYYGYTF.

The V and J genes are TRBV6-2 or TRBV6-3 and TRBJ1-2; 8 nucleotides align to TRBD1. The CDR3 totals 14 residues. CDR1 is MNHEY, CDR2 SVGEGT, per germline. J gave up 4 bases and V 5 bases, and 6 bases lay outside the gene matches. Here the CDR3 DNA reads TGTGCCAGCAGTCGGTCCGGGACAGGCTATGGCTACACCTTC. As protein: CASSRSGTGYGYTF.

In nucleotides, the CDR3 is TGTGCCACCAGCAGAAGGGGGGGGCGAGAGCAGTTCTTC. Its translation: CATSRRGGREQFF. The chain is built from TRBV15 and TRBJ2-1; D perhaps matches TRBD2 (7 bases). The V gene's germline CDR1 is LNHNV and CDR2 YYDKDF (reference sequence). Trimming removed 2 bases from V and 10 bases from J, with 12 bases in between. CDR3 length: 13 residues.

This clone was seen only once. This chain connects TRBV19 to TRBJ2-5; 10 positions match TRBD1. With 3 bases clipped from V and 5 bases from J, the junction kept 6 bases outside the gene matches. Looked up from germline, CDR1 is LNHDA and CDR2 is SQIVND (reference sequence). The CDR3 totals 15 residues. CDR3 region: CASSIRDRGRETQYF. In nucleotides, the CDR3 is TGTGCCAGTAGTATCCGGGACAGGGGTCGGGAGACCCAGTACTTC.

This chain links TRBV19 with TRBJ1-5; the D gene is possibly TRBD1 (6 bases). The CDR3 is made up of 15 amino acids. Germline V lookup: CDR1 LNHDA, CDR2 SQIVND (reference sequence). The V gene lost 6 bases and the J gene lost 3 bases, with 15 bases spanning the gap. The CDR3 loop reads CASSDGTIPNQPQHF. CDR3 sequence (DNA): TGTGCCAGTAGCGATGGGACAATCCCCAATCAGCCCCAGCATTTT.

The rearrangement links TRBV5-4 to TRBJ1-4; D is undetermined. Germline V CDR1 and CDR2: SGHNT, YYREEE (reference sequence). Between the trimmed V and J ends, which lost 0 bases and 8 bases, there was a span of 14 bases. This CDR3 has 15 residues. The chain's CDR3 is CASSLGPNPGEKLFF. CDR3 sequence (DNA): TGTGCCAGCAGCTTGGGTCCTAACCCCGGAGAAAAACTGTTTTTT.

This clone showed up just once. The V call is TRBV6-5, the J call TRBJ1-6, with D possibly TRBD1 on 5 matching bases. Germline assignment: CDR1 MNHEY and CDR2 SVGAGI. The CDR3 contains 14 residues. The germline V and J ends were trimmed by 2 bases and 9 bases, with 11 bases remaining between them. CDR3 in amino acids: CASSYRAGTSPLHF. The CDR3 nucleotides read TGTGCCAGCAGTTACAGGGCAGGGACTTCACCCCTCCACTTT.

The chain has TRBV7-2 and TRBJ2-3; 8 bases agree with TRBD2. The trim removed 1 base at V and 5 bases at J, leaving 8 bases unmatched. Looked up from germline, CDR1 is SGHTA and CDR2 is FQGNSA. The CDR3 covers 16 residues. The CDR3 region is CASSLGVTGGQDTQYF. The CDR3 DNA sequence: TGTGCCAGCAGCTTAGGAGTTACGGGGGGGCAAGATACGCAGTATTTT.

CDR3 sequence (DNA): TGTGCCAGCAGCTTAGGATTTCGGGGAGGGGAGACCCAGTACTTC. As protein: CASSLGFRGGETQYF. The chain couples TRBV7-2 to TRBJ2-5, with 7 bases lining up with TRBD2. CDR3 length: 15 amino acids. CDR1 SGHTA and CDR2 FQGNSA come from the germline V gene. With 1 base clipped from V and 5 bases from J, the junction kept 7 bases outside the gene matches. Full variable domain (rest looked up from reference TRBV7-2 and TRBJ2-5): GAGVSQSPSNKVTEKGKDVELRCDPISGHTALYWYRQSLGQGLEFLIYFQGNSAPDKSGLPSDRFSAERTGGSVSTLTIQRTQQEDSAVYLCASSLGFRGGETQYFGPGTRLLVL.

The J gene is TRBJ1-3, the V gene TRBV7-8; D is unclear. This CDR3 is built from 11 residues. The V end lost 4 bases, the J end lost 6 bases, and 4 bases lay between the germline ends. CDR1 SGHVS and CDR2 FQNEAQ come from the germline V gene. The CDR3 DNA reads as TGTGCCAGCAGCTCCCTAAACACCATATATTTT. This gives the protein CASSSLNTIYF.

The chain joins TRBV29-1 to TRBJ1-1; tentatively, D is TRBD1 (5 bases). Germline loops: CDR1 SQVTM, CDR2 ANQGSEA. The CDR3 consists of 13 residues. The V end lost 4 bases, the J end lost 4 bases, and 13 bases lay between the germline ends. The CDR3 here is CSVGDPRPTEAFF. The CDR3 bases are TGCAGCGTTGGGGACCCCCGGCCCACTGAAGCTTTCTTT.

CDR3 region: CASSSPGQYGNTIYF. The CDR3 DNA follows: TGTGCCAGCAGCTCACCGGGACAGTATGGAAACACCATATATTTT. V and J are TRBV13 and TRBJ1-3; 7 bases map to TRBD1. Germline assignment: CDR1 PRHDT and CDR2 FYEKMQ (reference sequence). CDR3 length: 15 residues. With V trimmed by 4 bases and J by 3 bases, 6 bases remained unmatched.

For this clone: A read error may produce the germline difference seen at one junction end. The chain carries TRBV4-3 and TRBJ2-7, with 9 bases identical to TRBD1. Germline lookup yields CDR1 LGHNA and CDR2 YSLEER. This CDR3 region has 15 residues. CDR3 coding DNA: TGCACCAGCAGCCCCGGACAGGGGAGCTCCTACGAGCAGTACTTC. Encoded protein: CTSSPGQGSSYEQYF.

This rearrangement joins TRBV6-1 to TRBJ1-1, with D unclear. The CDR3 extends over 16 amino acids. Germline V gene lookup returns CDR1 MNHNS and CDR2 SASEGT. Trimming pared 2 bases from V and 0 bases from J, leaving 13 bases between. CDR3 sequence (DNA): TGTGCCAGCAGTGAATATGTCCGATTTATGAACACTGAAGCTTTCTTT. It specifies CASSEYVRFMNTEAFF.

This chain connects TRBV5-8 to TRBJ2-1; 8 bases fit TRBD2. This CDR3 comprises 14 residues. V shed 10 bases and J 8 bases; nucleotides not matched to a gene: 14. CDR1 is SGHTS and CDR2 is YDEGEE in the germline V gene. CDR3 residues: CAGLSRGGPDEQFF. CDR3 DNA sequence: TGTGCCGGACTCTCCCGGGGGGGCCCGGATGAGCAGTTCTTC.

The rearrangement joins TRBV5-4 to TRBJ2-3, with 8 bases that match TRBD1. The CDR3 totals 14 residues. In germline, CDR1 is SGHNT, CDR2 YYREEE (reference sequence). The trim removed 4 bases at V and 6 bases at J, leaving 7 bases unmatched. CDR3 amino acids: CASSRGQEGDTQYF. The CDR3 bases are TGTGCCAGCAGCCGGGGACAGGAAGGGGATACGCAGTATTTT.

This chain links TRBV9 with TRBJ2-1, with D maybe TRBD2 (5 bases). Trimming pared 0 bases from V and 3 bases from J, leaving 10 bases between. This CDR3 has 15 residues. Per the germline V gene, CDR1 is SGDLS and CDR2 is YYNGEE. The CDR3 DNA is TGTGCCAGCAGCGTAGATTCGGGGTTCTACAATGAGCAGTTCTTC. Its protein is CASSVDSGFYNEQFF.

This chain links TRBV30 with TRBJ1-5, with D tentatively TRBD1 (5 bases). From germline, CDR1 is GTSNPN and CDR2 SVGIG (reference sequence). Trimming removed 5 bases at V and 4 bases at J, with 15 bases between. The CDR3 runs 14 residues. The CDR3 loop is CAWDLGQGNQPQHF. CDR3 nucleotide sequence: TGTGCCTGGGACCTGGGGCAGGGTAATCAGCCCCAGCATTTT.

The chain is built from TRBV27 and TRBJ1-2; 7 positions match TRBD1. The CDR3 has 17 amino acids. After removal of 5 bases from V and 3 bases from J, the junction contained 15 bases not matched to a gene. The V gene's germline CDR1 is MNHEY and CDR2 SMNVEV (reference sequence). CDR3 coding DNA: TGTGCCAGCAGTACACACCGACCTGACAGGGCCGACTATGGCTACACCTTC. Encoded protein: CASSTHRPDRADYGYTF.